One sample yielded the 31 T cell receptor beta chains listed below, sequenced in a study of monozygotic twins with inflammatory bowel disease. Following a re-call of the 5' RACE reads, TCRdb has one entry per CDR3 protein and lacks DNA. This sample contains approximately 330,000 distinct CDR3 sequences. The sequencing input was blood. The receptors were sampled from a human donor with ulcerative colitis or Crohn's disease, or a healthy co-twin of an affected twin (not recorded which).

This chain joins TRBV4-1 and TRBJ2-7. The CDR3 consists of 18 residues. CDR1 and CDR2 from the germline V gene are MGHRA and YSYEKL. This CDR3 reads CASSQRLTKTGSSYEQYF.

This chain connects TRBV6-1 to TRBJ2-1; TCRdb picks TRBD1, but there is no DNA to check that call. CDR3 length equals 13 residues. The V gene's germline CDR1 is MNHNS and CDR2 SASEGT. This chain's CDR3 is CASGGLVGNEQFF.

J is TRBJ2-7 and V is TRBV7-9; TCRdb lists TRBD1, though no DNA is available to test this call. The CDR3 contains 14 residues. Germline V gene sequence: CDR1 SEHNR, CDR2 FQNEAQ (reference sequence). CDR3 loop: CASSLEGGGYEQYF.

This sequence joins TRBV23-1 and TRBJ2-7; no DNA is available, so the TRBD1 call from TCRdb remains unchecked. Being an ORF, TRBV23-1 has a function that is uncertain. The length of the CDR3 is 13 residues. This chain's CDR3 is CASLGRQTYEQYF.

The J gene is TRBJ1-5, the V gene TRBV20-1. The CDR3 has 14 residues. Germline loops: CDR1 DFQATT, CDR2 SNEGSKA (reference sequence). The CDR3 loop reads CSARVGRADQPQHF.

The chain employs TRBV4-3 and TRBJ2-3; no DNA is available, so the TRBD1 call from TCRdb remains unchecked. CDR3 size: 18 residues. Germline CDR1 is LGHNA and CDR2 is YSLEER. The CDR3 protein is CASSQDWRRGPSTDTQYF.

The chain links TRBV6-1 to TRBJ2-3; with no DNA, the TCRdb D assignment of TRBD2 cannot be verified. Germline V CDR1 and CDR2: MNHNS, SASEGT. This CDR3 is 18 amino acids long. The CDR3 reads CASSDRLAGGVVTDTQYF.

The chain has TRBV7-2 and TRBJ2-5; with no DNA, the TCRdb D assignment of TRBD2 cannot be verified. The CDR3 covers 15 residues. Germline CDR1 SGHTA, CDR2 FQGNSA. CDR3: CASSLERLAGKTQYF.

This sequence joins TRBV7-2 and TRBJ2-7. Germline V gives CDR1 SGHTA, CDR2 FQGNSA. The CDR3 spans 14 residues. CDR3 loop: CASSLVVDVYEQYF.

The chain joins TRBV20-1 to TRBJ2-7; TCRdb's D gene call, TRBD1, goes unchecked for lack of DNA. The CDR3 totals 13 residues. Germline V CDR1 and CDR2: DFQATT, SNEGSKA (reference sequence). This chain's CDR3 is CSARVDSPYEQYF.

The chain is built from TRBV28 and TRBJ1-2; with no DNA, the TCRdb D assignment of TRBD1 cannot be verified. The CDR3 is made up of 16 amino acids. The germline V gene encodes CDR1 MDHEN and CDR2 SYDVKM. CDR3 in amino acids: CASSLWETGEVGGYTF.

This chain links TRBV5-1 with TRBJ1-1; as DNA is missing, the TRBD1 call by TCRdb cannot be tested. This CDR3 contains 14 residues. Germline V gene lookup returns CDR1 SGHRS and CDR2 YFSETQ. CDR3 residues: CASSLTGLNTEAFF.

The chain recombines TRBV4-1 with TRBJ1-3; TCRdb calls TRBD1, which cannot be checked without DNA. Germline CDR1 reads MGHRA; CDR2 reads YSYEKL. This CDR3 spans 16 amino acids. CDR3 sequence: CASSQDTGVAGNTIYF.

The chain uses TRBV29-1 and TRBJ1-4. The CDR3 is 15 residues long. CDR1 and CDR2 (germline): SQVTM, ANQGSEA. CDR3 loop: CSVERGMKTNEKLFF.

The V call is TRBV3-1, the J call TRBJ1-1; TCRdb's D gene call, TRBD1, goes unchecked for lack of DNA. In germline, CDR1 is LGHDT, CDR2 YNNKEL (reference sequence). This CDR3 comprises 14 residues. The chain's CDR3 is CASSARGGRTEAFF.

The chain is built from TRBV5-4 and TRBJ2-3. Germline CDR1 SGHNT, CDR2 YYREEE (reference sequence). This CDR3 contains 15 residues. CDR3 sequence reads: CASSRSRGSTDTQYF.

This chain joins TRBV20-1 and TRBJ1-1; the D call of TRBD1 rests on TCRdb alone, since no DNA is present to check it. CDR1 and CDR2 from the germline V gene are DFQATT and SNEGSKA (reference sequence). This CDR3 has 13 residues. The CDR3 sequence: CSAPGQGLTEAFF.

CDR3 in amino acids: CASSLDGSGNTIYF. V gene TRBV5-1 combines with J gene TRBJ1-3. In germline, CDR1 is SGHRS, CDR2 YFSETQ. The CDR3 has 14 amino acids.

This CDR3 reads CASSWVGGAREQYF. V gene TRBV27 combines with J gene TRBJ2-7; TCRdb reports TRBD2, a call that lacks DNA to check it against. The CDR3 is 14 amino acids. In germline, CDR1 is MNHEY, CDR2 SMNVEV (reference sequence).

The V gene is TRBV19, the J gene TRBJ2-7; TCRdb lists TRBD1, though no DNA is available to test this call. Germline V gene data show CDR1 as LNHDA and CDR2 as SQIVND (reference sequence). The CDR3 is 13 amino acids. The CDR3 loop reads CATRGRGAGEQYF.

The chain employs TRBV28 and TRBJ2-7; TCRdb names TRBD2, which stays unverified in the absence of DNA. The V gene's germline CDR1 is MDHEN and CDR2 SYDVKM. The CDR3 extends over 14 amino acids. CDR3 in amino acids: CASSLRLAGATQYF.

The V gene is TRBV5-1, the J gene TRBJ2-4; TCRdb lists TRBD1, though no DNA is available to test this call. CDR1 is SGHRS, CDR2 YFSETQ, per germline. This CDR3 region has 14 residues. The CDR3 sequence is CASSLGQVENIQYF.

This rearrangement joins TRBV27 to TRBJ2-2; the TRBD2 assignment by TCRdb is unverifiable without DNA. This CDR3 region has 16 residues. Germline lookup yields CDR1 MNHEY and CDR2 SMNVEV (reference sequence). This chain's CDR3 is CASSLLAGANTGEPFF.

V is TRBV29-1 and J is TRBJ2-7; the D call of TRBD2 rests on TCRdb alone, since no DNA is present to check it. This CDR3 is 15 amino acids long. The germline gives CDR1 SQVTM, CDR2 ANQGSEA. CDR3 in amino acids: CSVSYTGLAGHEQYF.

The rearrangement uses TRBV4-1 and TRBJ1-1; TCRdb calls TRBD1, which cannot be checked without DNA. The CDR3 contains 15 residues. The V gene's germline CDR1 is MGHRA and CDR2 YSYEKL. The CDR3 is CASSHDMTGLPEAFF.

The CDR3 protein is CASSKGLAGGSETQYF. The V and J genes are TRBV5-5 and TRBJ2-5; the TRBD2 assignment by TCRdb is unverifiable without DNA. The germline V gene has CDR1 SGHKS and CDR2 YYEKEE (reference sequence). The length of the CDR3 is 16 residues.

The chain uses TRBV12-5 and TRBJ2-7; TCRdb gives TRBD1 as the D gene, but with no DNA this cannot be confirmed. The CDR3 is 13 residues long. Germline V gene lookup returns CDR1 LGHNT and CDR2 FRNRAP. The CDR3 here is CASGRQGRYEQYF.

The chain is built from TRBV29-1 and TRBJ2-2. This CDR3 is built from 13 residues. Germline V gives CDR1 SQVTM, CDR2 ANQGSEA. The CDR3 sequence is CSVEVPGTGELFF.

The chain couples TRBV6-1 to TRBJ1-5; the D gene TCRdb calls, TRBD1, cannot be checked with no DNA. Germline V gene lookup returns CDR1 MNHNS and CDR2 SASEGT. CDR3 length: 14 amino acids. The CDR3 loop reads CATSPQGSNQPQHF.

This chain joins TRBV29-1 and TRBJ2-3; TCRdb's assignment of TRBD1 cannot be checked, as there is no DNA. Germline V gene sequence: CDR1 SQVTM, CDR2 ANQGSEA. The CDR3 is 13 residues long. The CDR3 is CSAGGGFSDTQYF.

CDR3 residues: CAWSRGLADNEQFF. V usage is TRBV30 and J usage is TRBJ2-1; the TCRdb call, TRBD2, lacks DNA for checking. The CDR3 is 14 residues long. Germline lookup yields CDR1 GTSNPN and CDR2 SVGIG (reference sequence).